Below, 18 T cell receptor beta chains from the same sample are listed, as sequenced in a study of T cell responses to AZD1222 COVID-19 vaccine. Assay used: immunoSEQ multiplex PCR; TCRdb lists only in-frame clones, some missing. The sample lists more than 150,000 clones, around 94% occurring once. The sequences come from peripheral blood, collected on day 0 of AZD1222 vaccination. These TCRs come from an adult in good health.

The chain recombines TRBV7-2 with TRBJ2-7, with 7 bases fitting TRBD1. This CDR3 comprises 16 residues. Germline V CDR1 and CDR2: SGHTA, FQGNSA. V lost 5 bases and J lost 1; bases outside the gene matches: 11. CDR3 coding DNA: TGTGCCAGCAGCACAACCGGGACAGCGATTTCCTACGAGCAGTACTTC. Its protein product is CASSTTGTAISYEQYF.

This clone was seen a few times. The rearrangement joins TRBV6-5 to TRBJ1-1; D uncertain. Trimming removed 6 bases from V and 5 bases from J, with 10 bases in between. The V gene's germline CDR1 is MNHEY and CDR2 SVGAGI. This CDR3 has 12 amino acids. The CDR3 nucleotides are TGTGCCAGCAGCAAAGGTGAAACTGAAGCTTTCTTT. Residues: CASSKGETEAFF.

This clone was seen once. The rearrangement links TRBV2 to TRBJ2-3; 12 nucleotides line up with TRBD2. Germline CDR1 reads SNHLY; CDR2 reads FYNNEI. Trimming took 6 bases from V and 5 from J; bases not matched to a gene: 18. The CDR3 spans 19 residues. The CDR3 reads CASSYTRLAGAGGGDTQYF. The CDR3 DNA reads TGTGCCAGCAGCTACACTCGACTAGCGGGAGCGGGAGGAGGAGATACGCAGTATTTT.

The chain couples TRBV9 to TRBJ2-1; 14 bases are shared with TRBD2. Germline V gene sequence: CDR1 SGDLS, CDR2 YYNGEE. This CDR3 is built from 19 residues. J was trimmed by 6 bases and V by 4 bases; bases with no gene match: 15. CDR3 in amino acids: CASSPRGTSGSSQANEQFF. The CDR3 coding sequence is TGTGCCAGCAGCCCCCGCGGGACTAGCGGGAGTTCACAAGCCAATGAGCAGTTCTTC.

The table lists this clone with a few counts. The chain couples TRBV2 to TRBJ1-4, with a tentative D call TRBD1 (5 bases). Trimming took 4 bases from V and 8 from J, leaving 14 bases between them. The CDR3 covers 14 residues. CDR1 SNHLY and CDR2 FYNNEI come from the germline V gene. The DNA of the CDR3 is TGTGCCAGCAGTGCGGACACTGAGGGGGAAAAACTGTTTTTT. It encodes CASSADTEGEKLFF.

The J gene is TRBJ1-2, the V gene TRBV7-9, with a possible D match to TRBD1 (5 bases). Trimming cost V 6 bases and J 0 bases, with 11 bases left between them. This CDR3 has 14 residues. Germline CDR1 is SEHNR and CDR2 is FQNEAQ (reference sequence). CDR3: CASSPGRSNYGYTF. In DNA form, the CDR3 reads TGTGCCAGCAGTCCAGGGAGATCTAACTATGGCTACACCTTC.

The chain couples TRBV9 to TRBJ2-1; 8 bases are shared with TRBD2. This CDR3 has 16 residues. Germline loops: CDR1 SGDLS, CDR2 YYNGEE. Germline trimming cut 3 bases from V and 3 bases from J; bases unmatched to any gene: 8. This CDR3 reads CASSAGGSGNYNEQFF. The CDR3 coding sequence is TGTGCCAGCAGCGCGGGGGGTAGCGGGAACTACAATGAGCAGTTCTTC.

This chain uses TRBV29-1 with TRBJ1-1, with D perhaps matching TRBD1 (5 bases). This CDR3 comprises 15 residues. Per germline, CDR1 SQVTM and CDR2 ANQGSEA. The DNA of the CDR3 is TGCTCCTCGGGCAGGGAGACAGCTGGGTACACTGAAGCTTTCTTT. Its translation: CSSGRETAGYTEAFF.

The V and J genes are TRBV10-1 and TRBJ2-1, with D possibly being TRBD2 (6 bases). The germline V gene encodes CDR1 WNHNN and CDR2 SYGVQD (reference sequence). There are 15 residues in the CDR3. With 6 bases removed from V and 7 bases from J, the gap between germline ends came to 19 bases. CDR3 loop: CASSASGPWGNEQFF. The CDR3 nucleotides read TGCGCCAGCAGCGCCAGCGGGCCCTGGGGGAATGAGCAGTTCTTC.

The V and J genes are TRBV7-2 and TRBJ1-1; possible D gene TRBD1, 5 bases. V was cut by 5 bases and J by 3 bases, with 16 bases left in between. Germline-derived CDR1 and CDR2 are SGHTA and FQGNSA. CDR3 length equals 15 residues. The CDR3 spells CASSEGPWGDTEAFF. The DNA of the CDR3 is TGTGCCAGCAGCGAGGGACCTTGGGGGGACACTGAAGCTTTCTTT.

The chain links TRBV5-1 to TRBJ1-4; D not certain. V dropped 0 bases and J dropped 0 bases, with 9 bases sitting between them. CDR3 size: 16 residues. From germline, CDR1 is SGHRS and CDR2 YFSETQ. CDR3 coding DNA: TGCGCCAGCAGCTTGGTAGGGCCTACAACTAATGAAAAACTGTTTTTT. Translated: CASSLVGPTTNEKLFF.

The chain combines TRBV30 with TRBJ1-6; TRBD1 aligns across 7 bases. The CDR3 loop spans 14 amino acids. Losses at the gene ends were 2 bases for V and 6 bases for J; bases not matched to a gene: 4. Germline CDR1 GTSNPN, CDR2 SVGIG (reference sequence). The CDR3 reads CAWSLRQGNSPLHF. CDR3 DNA sequence: TGTGCCTGGAGTTTGAGACAGGGTAATTCACCCCTCCACTTT.

The CDR3 DNA reads TGTGCCAGCAGTCACAGGGTGGGAAGCAATCAGCCCCAGCATTTT. Translated: CASSHRVGSNQPQHF. The chain uses TRBV28 and TRBJ1-5; tentatively, D is TRBD1 (6 bases). The CDR3 runs 15 residues. Germline lookup yields CDR1 MDHEN and CDR2 SYDVKM. Trimming stripped 5 bases from V and 1 base from J, with 12 bases between.

The rearrangement links TRBV30 to TRBJ2-3; D could derive from TRBD1 or TRBD2 (5 bases each). This CDR3 comprises 15 residues. Germline-derived CDR1 and CDR2 are GTSNPN and SVGIG (reference sequence). The germline V and J ends were trimmed by 0 bases and 2 bases, with 12 bases remaining between them. The CDR3 region has the DNA TGTGCCTGGAGTGTACCTAGAGGGGTCACAGATACGCAGTATTTT. As protein: CAWSVPRGVTDTQYF.

The chain is built from TRBV29-1 and TRBJ1-2, with D hard to call. The CDR3 has 8 residues. Germline assignment: CDR1 SQVTM and CDR2 ANQGSEA. The V end was cut by 2 bases, the J end by 9 bases, with 1 base between. CDR3 loop: CSVESYTF. CDR3 bases: TGCAGCGTTGAAAGCTACACCTTC. The full variable domain, completed using reference TRBV29-1 and TRBJ1-2, is SAVISQKPSRDICQRGTSLTIQCQVDSQVTMMFWYRQQPGQSLTLIATANQGSEATYESGFVIDKFPISRPNLTFSTLTVSNMSPEDSSIYLCSVESYTFGSGTRLTVV.

J is TRBJ1-1 and V is TRBV29-1, with 7 nucleotides matching TRBD1. With V trimmed by 7 bases and J by 3 bases, 5 bases remained unmatched. CDR1 is SQVTM and CDR2 is ANQGSEA in the germline V gene. The CDR3 is 12 amino acids. CDR3 sequence: CSAETGYTEAFF. In DNA, the CDR3 is TGCAGCGCTGAGACAGGGTACACTGAAGCTTTCTTT.

The gene calls are TRBV5-8 and TRBJ2-1; no firm D call. The germline gives CDR1 SGHTS, CDR2 YDEGEE. The CDR3 is 12 amino acids. V lost 4 bases and J 10 bases, leaving 12 bases between the germline ends. The CDR3 nucleotides are TGTGCCAGCAGCAAGGACCCTTCCGAGCAGTTCTTC. This codes for CASSKDPSEQFF.

The chain recombines TRBV30 with TRBJ2-7; TRBD2 might be the D (6 bases). The V end was cut by 5 bases, the J end by 1 base, with 18 bases between. The CDR3 is made up of 15 amino acids. Germline CDR1 reads GTSNPN; CDR2 reads SVGIG (reference sequence). CDR3 in DNA: TGTGCCTGGGATCCCGGGGAGGCCCTATCCTACGAGCAGTACTTC. It codes for CAWDPGEALSYEQYF.